This T cell receptor beta chain was retrieved from a study of blood T cell repertoires in COVID-19. Overall study context: The study drew acute and convalescent COVID-19 samples from the United States, Italy and Spain. T cells, B-cell-depleted T cells, or PBMCs provided the cDNA or gDNA that served as material.

In the original processing: Amplification of reference gene primers provided the estimated nucleated cell counts. Assay used: immunoSEQ multiplex PCR; TCRdb lists only in-frame clones, some missing. The DNA was the basis for D and trimming; V, J and clone size are from that table. The repertoire consists of about 340,000 clones, with around 80% occurring once and the leading ten covering 2.5% to 3%. The germline CDR1 and CDR2 sequences are MGHRA and YSYEKL. V lost 1 base and J lost 14; bases outside the gene matches: 5. This CDR3 has 12 amino acids. Input material: peripheral blood. The sequence was obtained from a young man with active or convalescent COVID-19. The rearrangement uses TRBV4-1 and TRBJ2-3; 8 bases line up with TRBD1. Here the CDR3 DNA reads TGCGCCAGCAGCCAAGGACAGGGGCCGGGGTATTTT. It is translated as CASSQGQGPGYF.